This TCR beta chain is drawn from a study of lymphopenia after photon versus proton radiotherapy. Study-wide points: In patients who died, overall survival fell as post-nadir TCR diversity dropped more.

This table comes from immunoSEQ multiplex PCR, and its TCRdb copy is limited to in-frame clones, with some not included. The sample contains approximately 15,000 clones, 70% to 85% of which appear only once. J lost 4 bases, V lost 2 bases, and 2 bases had no gene match. The CDR3 consists of 15 residues. CDR1 SNHLY and CDR2 FYNNEI come from the germline V gene. Of note for this clone: Its antigen is as yet unknown.

The receptor was derived from a middle-aged man with gastric cancer. The chain couples TRBV2 to TRBJ2-3, with 11 bases aligning to TRBD2. Sequenced material: peripheral blood, taken from a patient treated with photon-based radiotherapy. For the CDR3, the DNA is TGTGCCAGCAGTGAACTAGCGGGGGGAGCAGATACGCAGTATTTT. Residues: CASSELAGGADTQYF.